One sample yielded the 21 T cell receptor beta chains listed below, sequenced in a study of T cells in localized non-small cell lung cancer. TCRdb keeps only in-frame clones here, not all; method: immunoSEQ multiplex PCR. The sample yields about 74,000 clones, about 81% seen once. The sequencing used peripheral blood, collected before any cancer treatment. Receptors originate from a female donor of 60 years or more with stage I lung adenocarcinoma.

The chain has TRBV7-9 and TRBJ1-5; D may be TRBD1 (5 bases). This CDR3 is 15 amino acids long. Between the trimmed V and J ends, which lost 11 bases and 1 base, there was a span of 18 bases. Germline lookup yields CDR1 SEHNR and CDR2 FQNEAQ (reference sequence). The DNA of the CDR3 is TGTGCCCCAGGTGGGGGGGTGAGGAGCAATCAGCCCCAGCATTTT. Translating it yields CAPGGGVRSNQPQHF.

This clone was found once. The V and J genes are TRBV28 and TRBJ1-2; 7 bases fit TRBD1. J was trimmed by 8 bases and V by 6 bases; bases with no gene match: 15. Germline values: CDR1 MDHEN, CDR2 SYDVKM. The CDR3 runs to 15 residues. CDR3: CASSSPGQRVGGYTF. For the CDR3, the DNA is TGTGCCAGCAGCTCACCGGGACAGAGGGTGGGAGGCTACACCTTC.

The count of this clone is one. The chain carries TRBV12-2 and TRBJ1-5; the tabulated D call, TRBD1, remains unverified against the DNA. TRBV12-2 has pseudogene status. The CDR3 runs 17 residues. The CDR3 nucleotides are TGTGCAAGTCGCTTACCGGGGACAAGGGGGTCCAATCAGCCCCAGCATTTT. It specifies CASRLPGTRGSNQPQHF.

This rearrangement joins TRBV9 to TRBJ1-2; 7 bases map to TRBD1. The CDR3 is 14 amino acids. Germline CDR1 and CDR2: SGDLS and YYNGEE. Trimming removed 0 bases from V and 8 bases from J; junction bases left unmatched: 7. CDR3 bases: TGTGCCAGCAGCGTAGCGACAGGGTCTGAGGGCTACACCTTC. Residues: CASSVATGSEGYTF.

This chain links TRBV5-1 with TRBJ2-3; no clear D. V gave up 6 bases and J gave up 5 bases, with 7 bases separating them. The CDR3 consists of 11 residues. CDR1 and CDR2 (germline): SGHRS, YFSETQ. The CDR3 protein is CASTQRDTQYF. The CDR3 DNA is TGCGCCAGCACCCAGAGAGATACGCAGTATTTT.

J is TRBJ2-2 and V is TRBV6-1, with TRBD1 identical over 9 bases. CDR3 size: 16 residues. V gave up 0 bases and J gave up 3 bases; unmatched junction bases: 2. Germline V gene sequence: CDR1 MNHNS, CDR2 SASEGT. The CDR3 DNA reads TGTGCCAGCAGTGAAGCAGACAGGGGGGACACCGGGGAGCTGTTTTTT. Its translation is CASSEADRGDTGELFF.

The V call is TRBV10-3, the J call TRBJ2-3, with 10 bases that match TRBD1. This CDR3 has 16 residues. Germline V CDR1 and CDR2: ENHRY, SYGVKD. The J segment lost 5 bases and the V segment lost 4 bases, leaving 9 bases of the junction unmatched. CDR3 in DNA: TGTGCCATCAGTGCGACCGGGACAGGGGCGAGAGATACGCAGTATTTT. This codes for CAISATGTGARDTQYF.

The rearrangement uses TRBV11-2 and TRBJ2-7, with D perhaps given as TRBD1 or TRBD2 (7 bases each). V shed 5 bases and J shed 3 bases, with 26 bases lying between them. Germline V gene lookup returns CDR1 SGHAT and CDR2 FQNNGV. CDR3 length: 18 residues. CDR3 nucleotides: TGTGCCAGCAGCCCACAGTGGGGGGGCAGGGGGTATGGCTACGAGCAGTACTTC. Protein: CASSPQWGGRGYGYEQYF.

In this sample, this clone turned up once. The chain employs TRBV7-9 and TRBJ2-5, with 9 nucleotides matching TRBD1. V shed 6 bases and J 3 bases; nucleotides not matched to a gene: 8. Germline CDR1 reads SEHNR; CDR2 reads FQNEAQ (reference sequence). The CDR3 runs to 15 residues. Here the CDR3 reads CASRPGQGEEETQYF. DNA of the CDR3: TGTGCCAGCAGACCGGGACAGGGTGAGGAAGAGACCCAGTACTTC.

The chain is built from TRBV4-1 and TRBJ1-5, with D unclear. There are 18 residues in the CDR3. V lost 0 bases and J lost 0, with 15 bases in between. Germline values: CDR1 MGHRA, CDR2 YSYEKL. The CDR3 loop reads CASSQDPPAAVSNQPQHF. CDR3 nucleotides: TGCGCCAGCAGCCAAGACCCACCGGCCGCAGTTAGCAATCAGCCCCAGCATTTT.

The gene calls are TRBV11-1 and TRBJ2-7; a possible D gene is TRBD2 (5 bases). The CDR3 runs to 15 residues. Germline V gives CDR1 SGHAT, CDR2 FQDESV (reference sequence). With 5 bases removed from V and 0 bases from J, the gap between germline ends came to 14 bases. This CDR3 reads CASSRPGLSSYEQYF. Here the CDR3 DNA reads TGTGCCAGCAGCCGTCCAGGACTCAGCTCCTACGAGCAGTACTTC.

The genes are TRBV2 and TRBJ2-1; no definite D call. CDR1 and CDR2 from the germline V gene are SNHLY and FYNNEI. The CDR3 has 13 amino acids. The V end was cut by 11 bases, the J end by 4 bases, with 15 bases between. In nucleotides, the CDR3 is TGTGCCGTACTTCAATTGCGGTACAATGAGCAGTTCTTC. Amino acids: CAVLQLRYNEQFF.

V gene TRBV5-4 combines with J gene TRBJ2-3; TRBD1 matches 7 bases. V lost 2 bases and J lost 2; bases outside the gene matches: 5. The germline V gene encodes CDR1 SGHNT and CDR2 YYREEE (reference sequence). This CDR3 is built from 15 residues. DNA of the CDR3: TGTGCCAGCAGCTTTCCGGGACAGCTCACAGATACGCAGTATTTT. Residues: CASSFPGQLTDTQYF.

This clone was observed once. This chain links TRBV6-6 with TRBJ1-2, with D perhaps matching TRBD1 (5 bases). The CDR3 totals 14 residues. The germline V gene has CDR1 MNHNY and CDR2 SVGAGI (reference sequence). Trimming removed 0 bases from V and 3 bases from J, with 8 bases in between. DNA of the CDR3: TGTGCCAGCAGTTACTCGGCCAGGGACTATGGCTACACCTTC. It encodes CASSYSARDYGYTF.

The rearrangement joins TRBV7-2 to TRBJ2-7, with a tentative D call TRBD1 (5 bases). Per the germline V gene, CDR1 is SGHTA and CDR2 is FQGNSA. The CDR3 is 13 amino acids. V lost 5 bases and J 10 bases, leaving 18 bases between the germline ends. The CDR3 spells CASSPQGVSKQYF. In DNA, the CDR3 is TGTGCCAGCAGCCCCCAAGGGGTATCGAAACAGTACTTC.

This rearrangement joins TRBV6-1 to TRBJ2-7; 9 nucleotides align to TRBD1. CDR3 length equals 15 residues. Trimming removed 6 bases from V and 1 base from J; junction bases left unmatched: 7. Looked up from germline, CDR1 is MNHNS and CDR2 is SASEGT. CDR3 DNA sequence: TGTGCCAGCAGGGGGGAGGACAGGGGTTCCTACGAGCAGTACTTC. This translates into CASRGEDRGSYEQYF.

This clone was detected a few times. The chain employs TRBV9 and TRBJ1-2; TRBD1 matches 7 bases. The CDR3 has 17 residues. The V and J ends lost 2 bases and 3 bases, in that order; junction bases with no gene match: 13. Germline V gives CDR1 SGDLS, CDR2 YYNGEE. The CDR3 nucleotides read TGTGCCAGCAGCGTCGACAGGGAGGGAGGGTTTGACTATGGCTACACCTTC. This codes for CASSVDREGGFDYGYTF.

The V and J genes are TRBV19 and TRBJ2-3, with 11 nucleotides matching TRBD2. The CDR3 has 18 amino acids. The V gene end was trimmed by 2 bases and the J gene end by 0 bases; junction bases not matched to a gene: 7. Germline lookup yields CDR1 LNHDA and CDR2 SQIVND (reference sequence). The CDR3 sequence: CASSIRGRLAGSTDTQYF. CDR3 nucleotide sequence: TGTGCCAGTAGTATAAGGGGGAGACTAGCGGGAAGCACAGATACGCAGTATTTT.

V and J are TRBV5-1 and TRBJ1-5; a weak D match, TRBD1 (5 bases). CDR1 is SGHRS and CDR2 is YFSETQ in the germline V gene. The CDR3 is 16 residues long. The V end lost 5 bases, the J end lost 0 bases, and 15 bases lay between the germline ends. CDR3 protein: CASRLGGTYSNQPQHF. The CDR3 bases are TGCGCCAGCAGACTTGGCGGGACCTATAGCAATCAGCCCCAGCATTTT.

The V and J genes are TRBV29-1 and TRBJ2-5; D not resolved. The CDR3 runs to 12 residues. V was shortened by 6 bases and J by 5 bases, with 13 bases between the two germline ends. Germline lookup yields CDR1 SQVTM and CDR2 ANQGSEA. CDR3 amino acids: CSVTELRETQYF. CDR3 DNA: TGCAGCGTCACTGAATTGCGCGAGACCCAGTACTTC. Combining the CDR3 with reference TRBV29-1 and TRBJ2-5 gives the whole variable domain SAVISQKPSRDICQRGTSLTIQCQVDSQVTMMFWYRQQPGQSLTLIATANQGSEATYESGFVIDKFPISRPNLTFSTLTVSNMSPEDSSIYLCSVTELRETQYFGPGTRLLVL.

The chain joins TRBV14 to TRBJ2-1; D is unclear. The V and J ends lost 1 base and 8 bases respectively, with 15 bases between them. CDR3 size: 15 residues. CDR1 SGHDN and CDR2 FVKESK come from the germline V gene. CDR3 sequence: CASSQGLYLNDEQFF. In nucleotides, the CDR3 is TGTGCCAGCAGCCAAGGGCTATATCTTAACGATGAGCAGTTCTTC.